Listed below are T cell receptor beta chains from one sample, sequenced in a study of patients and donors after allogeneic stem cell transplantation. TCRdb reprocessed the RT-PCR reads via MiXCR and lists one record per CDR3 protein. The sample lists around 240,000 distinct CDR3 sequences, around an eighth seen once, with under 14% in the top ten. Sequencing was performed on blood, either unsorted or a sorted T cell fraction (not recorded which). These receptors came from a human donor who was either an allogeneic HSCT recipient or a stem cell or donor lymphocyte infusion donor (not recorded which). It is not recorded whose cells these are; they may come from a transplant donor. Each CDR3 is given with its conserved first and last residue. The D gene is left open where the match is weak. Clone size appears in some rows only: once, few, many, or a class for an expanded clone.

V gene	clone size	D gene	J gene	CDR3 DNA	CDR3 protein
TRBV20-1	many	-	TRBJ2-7	TGCAGTGCTAGTAGAGGGAATGTGTACGAGCAGTACTTC	CSASRGNVYEQYF
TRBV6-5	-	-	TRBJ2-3	TGTGCCAGCAGTTACTCGGCATGGGGCACAGATACGCAGTATTTT	CASSYSAWGTDTQYF
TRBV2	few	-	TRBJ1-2	TGTGCCAGCAGTGTCGGAGGGGGACTTGACTATGGCTACACCTTC	CASSVGGGLDYGYTF
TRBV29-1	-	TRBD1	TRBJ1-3	TGCAGCGCCCGACAGGGAAGCTCTGGAAACACCATATATTTT	CSARQGSSGNTIYF
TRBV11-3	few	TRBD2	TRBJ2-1	TGTGCCAGCAGGTTAGCGGGAAGCTCCTACAATGAGCAGTTCTTC	CASRLAGSSYNEQFF
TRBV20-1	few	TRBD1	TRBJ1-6	TGCAGTGCTAGAGACCGGGACAGGGGGTCCTATAATTCACCCCTCCACTTT	CSARDRDRGSYNSPLHF
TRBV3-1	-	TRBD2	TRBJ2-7	TGTGCCAGCAGCCGAAGGTTCGCGGGAGATGGCGAGCAGTACTTC	CASSRRFAGDGEQYF
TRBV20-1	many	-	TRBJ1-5	TGCAGTGCTATCGCCCCCGGGCATAGCAATCAGCCCCAGCATTTT	CSAIAPGHSNQPQHF
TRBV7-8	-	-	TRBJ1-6	TGTGCCAGCAGCCAGACAGGCCGTAGGGCACCCCTCCACTTT	CASSQTGRRAPLHF
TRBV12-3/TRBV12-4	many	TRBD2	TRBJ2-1	TGTGCCAGCAGTTTATCTAGCGGGCACAATGAGCAGTTCTTC	CASSLSSGHNEQFF
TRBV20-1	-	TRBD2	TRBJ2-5	TGCAGTGCTAGCGTAAAAGCGGGGGGGAGTTTGGAGACCCAGTACTTC	CSASVKAGGSLETQYF